This T cell receptor beta chain derives from a study of early T cells in non-severe SARS-CoV-2 infection. Looking at the study overall: Sequencing was performed on bulk RNA from unsorted whole blood, leaving chains unpaired.

The V and J ends lost 1 base and 5 bases, in that order; junction bases with no gene match: 10. Germline V gene sequence: CDR1 MGHRA, CDR2 YSYEKL. This CDR3 contains 16 residues. Unique molecular identifiers were added to individual cDNA molecules. TCRdb analysed the 5' RACE reads with MiXCR anew, one entry per CDR3 protein. The table has some 80,000 distinct CDR3 sequences, 8.5% to 12% seen once; the top ten hold around 8%. The origin of this receptor is an adult who was a healthcare worker with PCR-confirmed SARS-CoV-2 infection or an uninfected control (not recorded which). Sequences were derived from whole blood, sampled at baseline. The chain links TRBV4-1 to TRBJ1-1, with 7 bases fitting TRBD1. DNA of the CDR3: TGCGCCAGCAGCCAAGGAGTGGACAGGAGCGGGACTGAAGCTTTCTTT. As protein: CASSQGVDRSGTEAFF.